The next 19 T cell receptor beta chains were all read from a single sample in a study of vaccination and CD4 T cells after COVID-19. Oncomine TCR Beta short-read sequencing was applied to DNA from cultured CD4+ T cells. TCRdb re-analysed the PCR reads in MiXCR, keeping a single row per CDR3 protein. Of over 10,000 distinct CDR3 sequences in the sample, 35% to 45% are singletons; the top ten hold about a sixth. Treatment noted: approximately 11-day PBMC culture with coronavirus spike peptide pools or control peptides (ViraFEST assay). Their target antigens are unknown. Sequenced: cultured CD4+ T cells from blood. These receptors were taken from a human donor with COVID-19.

A single count supports this clonotype. CDR3 bases: TGCAGTGCCGTCACCAGGGGGGGCGAATCCTACAATGAGCAGTTCTTC. This translates into CSAVTRGGESYNEQFF. The chain employs TRBV20-1 and TRBJ2-1; perhaps D is TRBD1 or TRBD2 (7 bases each). The CDR3 has 16 amino acids. Germline V gives CDR1 DFQATT, CDR2 SNEGSKA (reference sequence). Trimming took off 6 bases at V and 1 base at J, with 19 bases between the two ends.

The chain combines TRBV10-3 with TRBJ2-3; D unclear. The CDR3 has 11 residues. V dropped 10 bases and J dropped 2 bases, with 7 bases sitting between them. Germline CDR1 and CDR2: ENHRY and SYGVKD. This CDR3 is CATVYTDTQYF. The CDR3 bases are TGTGCCACAGTCTACACAGATACGCAGTATTTT.

The chain recombines TRBV2 with TRBJ1-5; tentative D call: TRBD1 (6 bases). Looked up from germline, CDR1 is SNHLY and CDR2 is FYNNEI. CDR3 size: 14 residues. V was trimmed by 6 bases and J by 1 base, leaving 10 bases between them. The CDR3 here is CASRDSESNQPQHF. The DNA for the CDR3 is TGTGCCAGCAGGGACAGCGAAAGCAATCAGCCCCAGCATTTT. The full variable domain, in which reference TRBV2 and TRBJ1-5 provide the parts outside the CDR3, is EPEVTQTPSHQVTQMGQEVILRCVPISNHLYFYWYRQILGQKVEFLVSFYNNEISEKSEIFDDQFSVERPDGSNFTLKIRSTKLEDSAMYFCASRDSESNQPQHFGDGTRLSIL.

This clonotype appeared a few times. J is TRBJ1-1 and V is TRBV20-1; D is unresolved. The CDR3 runs 14 residues. Germline V CDR1 and CDR2: DFQATT, SNEGSKA (reference sequence). V was pared by 3 bases and J by 0 bases, with 11 bases between. For the CDR3, the DNA is TGCAGTGCTAGTTGGAGCCTCATGAACACTGAAGCTTTCTTT. Its translation is CSASWSLMNTEAFF.

This chain joins TRBV28 and TRBJ2-3; D gene ambiguous. V was clipped by 3 bases and J by 1 base, with 17 bases between them. The germline V gene has CDR1 MDHEN and CDR2 SYDVKM. This CDR3 is built from 17 residues. This CDR3 reads CASSFWSGVGGTDTQYF. The DNA for the CDR3 is TGTGCCAGCAGTTTTTGGTCGGGCGTTGGTGGCACAGATACGCAGTATTTT.

Notes on this clonotype: No conserved phenylalanine or tryptophan ends this CDR3, so it is likely a read error. V and J are TRBV6-2 or TRBV6-3 and TRBJ1-1; possible D gene TRBD1, 5 bases. V was pared by 7 bases and J by 1 base, with 13 bases between. The CDR3 contains 14 residues. The germline gives CDR1 MNHEY, CDR2 SVGEGT. CDR3: CASTFRGWNTEAFS. The CDR3 DNA reads TGTGCCAGCACCTTTCGGGGCTGGAACACTGAAGCTTTCTCT.

The J gene is TRBJ2-3, the V gene TRBV6-4; maybe TRBD1 (5 bases). Germline CDR1 is MRHNA and CDR2 is SNTAGT. The CDR3 is 15 residues long. With 3 bases removed from V and 2 bases from J, the gap between germline ends came to 12 bases. The CDR3 DNA sequence: TGTGCCAGCAGTGAAGGCAGGGCGTACACAGATACGCAGTATTTT. Translated, it gives CASSEGRAYTDTQYF.

The rearrangement links TRBV12-3 or TRBV12-4 to TRBJ2-2; no clear D gene. The CDR3 is 17 amino acids. The V end was cut by 5 bases, the J end by 4 bases, with 20 bases between. DNA for the CDR3: TGTGCCAGCAGTCGCGCATCGCCGCTTGGTTCCACCGGGGAGCTGTTTTTT. It specifies CASSRASPLGSTGELFF.

This chain joins TRBV5-6 and TRBJ2-3, with D tentatively TRBD1 or TRBD2 (5 bases each). V gave up 0 bases and J gave up 7 bases, with 12 bases separating them. This CDR3 comprises 14 residues. Germline V gene lookup returns CDR1 SGHDT and CDR2 YYEEEE. In DNA, the CDR3 is TGTGCCAGCAGCTTGGGACGGGGCAAGAATACGCAGTATTTT. Protein sequence: CASSLGRGKNTQYF. The full variable domain, its missing parts supplied by reference TRBV5-6 and TRBJ2-3, is DAGVTQSPTHLIKTRGQQVTLRCSPKSGHDTVSWYQQALGQGPQFIFQYYEEEERQRGNFPDRFSGHQFPNYSSELNVNALLLGDSALYLCASSLGRGKNTQYFGPGTRLTVL.

The chain couples TRBV20-1 to TRBJ2-7; D uncertain. Germline V CDR1 and CDR2: DFQATT, SNEGSKA (reference sequence). The CDR3 runs to 15 residues. V lost 0 bases and J lost 3, with 15 bases in between. The CDR3 DNA reads as TGCAGTGCTAGAGATAGACAAAGGAAGGACTACGAGCAGTACTTC. It yields the protein CSARDRQRKDYEQYF.

The chain combines TRBV20-1 with TRBJ2-7; 7 nucleotides match TRBD2. This CDR3 has 14 residues. Germline-derived CDR1 and CDR2 are DFQATT and SNEGSKA (reference sequence). Trimming at V came to 6 bases and at J to 0 bases, leaving 8 bases not matched to a gene. The CDR3: CSAGSSGSSYEQYF. CDR3 bases: TGCAGTGCGGGCTCTAGCGGAAGCTCCTACGAGCAGTACTTC.

This clonotype was observed a few times. CDR3 DNA sequence: TGTGCCAGCAGTAAGGGCGGCGGCAATCAGCCCCAGCATTTT. This translates into CASSKGGGNQPQHF. This chain uses TRBV25-1 with TRBJ1-5; D unresolved. Germline loops: CDR1 MGHDK, CDR2 SYGVNS. CDR3 length: 14 amino acids. The V end was cut by 5 bases, the J end by 2 bases, with 10 bases between. The entire variable domain, with the rest obtained from reference TRBV25-1 and TRBJ1-5, is as follows: EADIYQTPRYLVIGTGKKITLECSQTMGHDKMYWYQQDPGMELHLIHYSYGVNSTEKGDLSSESTVSRIRTEHFPLTLESARPSHTSQYLCASSKGGGNQPQHFGDGTRLSIL.

The rearrangement uses TRBV18 and TRBJ2-6; D not certain. This CDR3 contains 13 residues. The V gene's germline CDR1 is KGHSH and CDR2 LQKENI. The ends were cut back, 4 bases at V and 0 bases at J, with 1 base in the middle. CDR3 nucleotides: TGTGCCAGCTCACTCTCTGGGGCCAACGTCCTGACTTTC. It translates to CASSLSGANVLTF.

The chain joins TRBV9 to TRBJ1-6; 10 bases agree with TRBD1. The trim removed 3 bases at V and 6 bases at J, leaving 9 bases unmatched. The CDR3 extends over 17 amino acids. Germline-derived CDR1 and CDR2 are SGDLS and YYNGEE. The CDR3 DNA follows: TGTGCCAGCAGCGGAAGAGGACAGGGGGTTACTAATTCACCCCTCCACTTT. Translation gives CASSGRGQGVTNSPLHF.

The chain carries TRBV29-1 and TRBJ2-7; D not resolved. Looked up from germline, CDR1 is SQVTM and CDR2 is ANQGSEA. Trimming pared 2 bases from V and 2 bases from J, leaving 10 bases between. The CDR3 has 13 amino acids. The chain's CDR3 is CSVEPQGPYEQYF. CDR3 DNA: TGCAGCGTTGAACCACAAGGGCCCTACGAGCAGTACTTC.

This chain joins TRBV19 and TRBJ2-5; D is perhaps TRBD1 or TRBD2 (5 bases each). There are 13 residues in the CDR3. The germline gives CDR1 LNHDA, CDR2 SQIVND (reference sequence). V was clipped by 5 bases and J by 1 base, with 8 bases between them. The chain's CDR3 is CASSGTAQETQYF. The CDR3 DNA reads TGTGCCAGTAGTGGGACGGCCCAAGAGACCCAGTACTTC.

The chain employs TRBV28 and TRBJ2-3; 10 nucleotides agree with TRBD2. Germline CDR1 is MDHEN and CDR2 is SYDVKM. With V trimmed by 6 bases and J by 3 bases, 6 bases remained unmatched. The CDR3 runs 15 residues. DNA of the CDR3: TGTGCCAGCAGGCAACCGGGACTAGCGACAGATACGCAGTATTTT. Its protein product is CASRQPGLATDTQYF.

This clonotype was counted a few times. The chain uses TRBV10-2 and TRBJ1-2, with no clear D. The CDR3 is 15 residues long. CDR1 WSHSY and CDR2 SAAADI come from the germline V gene. The V end was cut by 0 bases, the J end by 5 bases, with 13 bases between. CDR3 in amino acids: CASSESSHLGYGYTF. The CDR3 region has the DNA TGCGCCAGCAGTGAGTCCAGCCACCTGGGGTATGGCTACACCTTC.

The genes are TRBV2 and TRBJ1-1, with D perhaps matching TRBD1 (6 bases). Germline values: CDR1 SNHLY, CDR2 FYNNEI. The CDR3 spans 14 residues. V dropped 6 bases and J dropped 6 bases, with 17 bases sitting between them. CDR3 amino acids: CASSATTGYPEAFF. For the CDR3, the DNA is TGTGCCAGCAGCGCAACTACAGGGTACCCTGAAGCTTTCTTT. Combining the CDR3 with reference TRBV2 and TRBJ1-1 gives the whole variable domain EPEVTQTPSHQVTQMGQEVILRCVPISNHLYFYWYRQILGQKVEFLVSFYNNEISEKSEIFDDQFSVERPDGSNFTLKIRSTKLEDSAMYFCASSATTGYPEAFFGQGTRLTVV.